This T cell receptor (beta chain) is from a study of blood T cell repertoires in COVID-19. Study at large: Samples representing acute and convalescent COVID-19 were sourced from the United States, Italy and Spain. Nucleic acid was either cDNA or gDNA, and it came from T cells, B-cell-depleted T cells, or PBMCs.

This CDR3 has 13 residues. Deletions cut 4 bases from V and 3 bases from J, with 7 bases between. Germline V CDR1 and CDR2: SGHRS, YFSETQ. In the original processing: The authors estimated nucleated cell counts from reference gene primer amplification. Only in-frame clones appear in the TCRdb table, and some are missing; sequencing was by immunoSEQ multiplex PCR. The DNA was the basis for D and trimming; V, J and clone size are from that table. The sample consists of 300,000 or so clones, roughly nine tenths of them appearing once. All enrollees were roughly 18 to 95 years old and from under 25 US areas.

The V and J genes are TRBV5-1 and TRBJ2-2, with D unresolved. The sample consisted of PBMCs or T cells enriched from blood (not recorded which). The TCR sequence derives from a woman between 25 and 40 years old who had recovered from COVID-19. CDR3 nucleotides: TGCGCCAGCAGCGTTGGAGACACCGGGGAGCTGTTTTTT. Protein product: CASSVGDTGELFF.